These 20 T cell receptor beta chains share one sample of origin, sequenced in a study of CD4 T cells in relation to SARS-CoV-2 and coronaviruses. Sequencing used immunoSEQ multiplex PCR; TCRdb keeps in-frame clones, though not all of them. The table records roughly 15,000 clones, about 80% of them present only once. These receptors are not linked to any known antigen. CD4+ T cells from unexposed donors were obtained before the COVID-19 pandemic (2011-2018). CD4+ T cells were isolated from the cells after about 11 days of culture. Sequences were obtained from CD4+ T cells from PBMCs, cultured in vitro. Receptor source: a human donor in good health.

The chain links TRBV3-1 (or the pseudogene TRBV3-2) to TRBJ1-1; D is uncertain. The V end was cut by 0 bases, the J end by 4 bases, with 9 bases between. The CDR3 has 14 residues. Germline assignment: CDR1 LGHDT and CDR2 YNNKEL (reference sequence). The CDR3 DNA reads TGTGCCAGCAGCCAAGACGGGAGCGGCACTGAAGCTTTCTTT. Amino acid sequence: CASSQDGSGTEAFF.

The J gene is TRBJ2-1, the V gene TRBV18, with 9 nucleotides matching TRBD1. Germline CDR1 KGHSH, CDR2 LQKENI. Trimming took 5 bases from V and 9 from J; bases not matched to a gene: 14. This CDR3 comprises 16 residues. DNA of the CDR3: TGTGCCAGCTCAGAGTTTCGGGACAGGGTGGGAAGTGAGCAGTTCTTC. It translates to CASSEFRDRVGSEQFF.

The chain employs TRBV18 and TRBJ2-1, with 9 positions matching TRBD2. The ends lost 3 bases at V and 5 bases at J; junction bases unmatched: 2. The germline V gene encodes CDR1 KGHSH and CDR2 LQKENI. The CDR3 is made up of 14 amino acids. Written as DNA, the CDR3 is TGTGCCAGCTCACCCGGGACTAGCCACAATGAGCAGTTCTTC. Amino acids: CASSPGTSHNEQFF.

In this sample, this clone turned up a few times. The rearrangement links TRBV5-6 to TRBJ2-7; no clear D. The CDR3 is 14 residues long. Germline assignment: CDR1 SGHDT and CDR2 YYEEEE. Trimming took 4 bases from V and 6 from J, leaving 17 bases between them. CDR3 loop: CASSHTTRHSEQYF. The DNA for the CDR3 is TGTGCCAGCAGCCATACTACAAGACATTCCGAGCAGTACTTC.

V is TRBV7-9 and J is TRBJ1-4, with 9 bases aligning to TRBD1. V lost 5 bases to trimming and J lost 4 bases; unmatched junction nucleotides: 2. CDR3 length: 14 residues. From germline, CDR1 is SEHNR and CDR2 FQNEAQ (reference sequence). The CDR3 DNA reads TGTGCCAGCAGCACGGACAGGGGTAATGAAAAACTGTTTTTT. It is translated as CASSTDRGNEKLFF. Combining the CDR3 with reference TRBV7-9 and TRBJ1-4 gives the whole variable domain DTGVSQNPRHKITKRGQNVTFRCDPISEHNRLYWYRQTLGQGPEFLTYFQNEAQLEKSRLLSDRFSAERPKGSFSTLEIQRTEQGDSAMYLCASSTDRGNEKLFFGSGTQLSVL.

The V and J genes are TRBV19 and TRBJ1-4, with 8 bases identical to TRBD1. The CDR3 is 15 amino acids. The V gene's germline CDR1 is LNHDA and CDR2 SQIVND (reference sequence). Trimming cost V 7 bases and J 8 bases; bases outside gene matches: 12. The CDR3 reads CASNHQGAQGEKLFF. The CDR3 DNA reads as TGTGCCAGTAACCACCAGGGGGCGCAGGGGGAAAAACTGTTTTTT.

The V gene is TRBV11-3, the J gene TRBJ2-1, with TRBD2 matching over 11 bases. The CDR3 is 15 amino acids. Unmatched junction bases numbered 6, after V lost 1 base and J lost 10 bases. In germline, CDR1 is SGHNT, CDR2 YENEEA. The CDR3 region has the DNA TGTGCCAGCAGCTTAGGGCTAGCGGGAGGTGGGGAGCAGTTCTTC. This sequence encodes CASSLGLAGGGEQFF.

A few counts support this clone. V gene TRBV5-1 combines with J gene TRBJ2-2; TRBD1 matches at 9 bases. The germline CDR1 and CDR2 sequences are SGHRS and YFSETQ. With V trimmed by 6 bases and J by 5 bases, 8 bases remained unmatched. The CDR3 contains 15 residues. CDR3 DNA: TGCGCCAGCATTCCGGGACAGGGATTAACCGGGGAGCTGTTTTTT. This codes for CASIPGQGLTGELFF.

V and J are TRBV5-4 and TRBJ2-7; possible D gene TRBD2, 6 bases. The V end was cut by 4 bases, the J end by 2 bases, with 19 bases between. Looked up from germline, CDR1 is SGHNT and CDR2 is YYREEE (reference sequence). The CDR3 has 16 amino acids. CDR3 DNA: TGTGCCAGCAGCCCCCGAGGGTCGCTAGCGACCTACGAGCAGTACTTC. This sequence encodes CASSPRGSLATYEQYF.

The CDR3 spells CASRRFTGLNTEAFF. The DNA for the CDR3 is TGTGCCAGCCGACGTTTTACAGGGCTGAACACTGAAGCTTTCTTT. V is TRBV2 and J is TRBJ1-1, with D tentatively TRBD1 (6 bases). The CDR3 is 15 residues long. V lost 8 bases to trimming and J lost 0 bases, with 16 bases between them. Germline lookup yields CDR1 SNHLY and CDR2 FYNNEI.

About this clone itself: The junction differs from germline at one of its ends, possibly a read error. The chain recombines TRBV30 with TRBJ1-2; D remains unclear. The CDR3 covers 11 residues. Germline values: CDR1 GTSNPN, CDR2 SVGIG (reference sequence). The CDR3 loop is CAWTNLGGIRF. For the CDR3, the DNA is TGTGCCTGGACTAATTTAGGAGGCATACGCTTC.

This sequence joins TRBV9 and TRBJ2-7; unclear D gene. Germline lookup yields CDR1 SGDLS and CDR2 YYNGEE. The V gene lost 2 bases and the J gene lost 7 bases, with 16 bases spanning the gap. The CDR3 extends over 14 amino acids. This chain's CDR3 is CASSVVPEVVEQYF. In nucleotides, the CDR3 is TGTGCCAGCAGCGTGGTCCCCGAGGTGGTTGAGCAGTACTTC.

This clone was counted only a few times. The V call is TRBV2, the J call TRBJ1-1; perhaps TRBD1 as D (6 bases). CDR3 size: 11 residues. Germline V CDR1 and CDR2: SNHLY, FYNNEI. The CDR3 DNA reads as TGTGCATTAAAGGGGGGCACTGAAGCTTTCTTT. Amino acids: CALKGGTEAFF. The full variable domain, its missing parts supplied by reference TRBV2 and TRBJ1-1, is EPEVTQTPSHQVTQMGQEVILRCVPISNHLYFYWYRQILGQKVEFLVSFYNNEISEKSEIFDDQFSVERPDGSNFTLKIRSTKLEDSAMYFCALKGGTEAFFGQGTRLTVV.

V is TRBV5-1 and J is TRBJ1-3; perhaps TRBD1 as D (6 bases). Looked up from germline, CDR1 is SGHRS and CDR2 is YFSETQ. This CDR3 region has 17 residues. V lost 4 bases to trimming and J lost 1 base, with 18 bases between them. CDR3 loop: CASSPQPGGASGNTIYF. The CDR3, as DNA: TGCGCCAGCAGCCCACAGCCGGGGGGGGCGTCTGGAAACACCATATATTTT.

This clone showed up just a few times. This chain connects TRBV9 to TRBJ2-7; 9 bases match TRBD1. J lost 4 bases, V lost 0 bases, and 5 bases had no gene match. Germline CDR1 SGDLS, CDR2 YYNGEE. The CDR3 is 15 residues long. In nucleotides, the CDR3 is TGTGCCAGCAGCGTAGCGGGGACAGGGCTTTACGAGCAGTACTTC. Translated: CASSVAGTGLYEQYF. Full variable domain (missing parts from reference TRBV9 and TRBJ2-7): DSGVTQTPKHLITATGQRVTLRCSPRSGDLSVYWYQQSLDQGLQFLIQYYNGEERAKGNILERFSAQQFPDLHSELNLSSLELGDSALYFCASSVAGTGLYEQYFGPGTRLTVT.

This sequence joins TRBV30 and TRBJ1-1; no clear D. Per germline, CDR1 GTSNPN and CDR2 SVGIG (reference sequence). The CDR3 loop spans 12 amino acids. Trimming took off 3 bases at V and 8 bases at J, with 13 bases between the two ends. CDR3 loop: CAWSGLGSEAFF. The CDR3 bases are TGTGCCTGGAGCGGCTTGGGATCCGAAGCTTTCTTT.

The rearrangement uses TRBV24-1 and TRBJ2-3; no firm D call. Germline V gene lookup returns CDR1 KGHDR and CDR2 SFDVKD. The CDR3 totals 12 residues. Trimming shortened V by 7 bases and J by 5 bases, and 9 bases separated the two germline ends. CDR3 DNA: TGTGCCACCAGCTCCCCGGGAGATACGCAGTATTTT. This encodes CATSSPGDTQYF.

The chain combines TRBV9 with TRBJ2-1; 10 nucleotides match TRBD2. The germline gives CDR1 SGDLS, CDR2 YYNGEE. CDR3 length equals 15 residues. Losses at the gene ends were 0 bases for V and 5 bases for J; bases not matched to a gene: 2. CDR3 coding DNA: TGTGCCAGCAGCGTAGAACTAGCGGGAAACAATGAGCAGTTCTTC. Translating it yields CASSVELAGNNEQFF.

V gene TRBV7-9 combines with J gene TRBJ2-3; TRBD1 agrees at 8 bases. Unmatched junction bases numbered 1, after V lost 0 bases and J lost 5 bases. The CDR3 is made up of 14 amino acids. Per the germline V gene, CDR1 is SEHNR and CDR2 is FQNEAQ (reference sequence). CDR3 nucleotides: TGTGCCAGCAGCTTAGCACAGGGGGGAGATACGCAGTATTTT. Its translation: CASSLAQGGDTQYF.

The chain joins TRBV6-5 to TRBJ1-4; 8 bases align to TRBD1. From germline, CDR1 is MNHEY and CDR2 SVGAGI. The CDR3 spans 13 residues. The V gene end was trimmed by 6 bases and the J gene end by 8 bases; junction bases not matched to a gene: 5. The DNA for the CDR3 is TGTGCCAGCAGCCAGGGGGCGGGGGAAAAACTGTTTTTT. It codes for CASSQGAGEKLFF.